The present entry profiles one TCR beta chain with its context. The clone's antigen remains unknown. Base qualities are not at hand, and no much larger clone is one base apart. TCR CDR3 regions were amplified from genomic DNA by multiplex PCR using the deep immunoSEQ assay. Extracted genomic DNA from each cell subset was distributed evenly across all wells of several immunoSEQ 96-well plates, and each plate was treated as a replicate. Each replicate PCR for sorted subsets received about 220 ng genomic DNA, equal to about 29,000 T cell genomes. The purified libraries were quantified using a Qubit 3.0 fluorometer, sized with a Bioanalyzer 2100, and then quantified again using the KAPA Library Quantification kit. Every immunoSEQ 96-well plate was sequenced on a dedicated single-read 150-cycle Illumina NextSeq 550 flow cell. Processing in the source paper ran as follows. Because the immunoSEQ output held only junctional sequences and lacked quality scores, the filtering could not match the filtering applied to full-length reads. To assign V/J genes and CDR3, sequences were annotated using PyIR, a Python wrapper for IgBLAST v1.9, with IMGT germline references. Reads with weak V/J assignments (E-value above 1e-6), missing CDR3, stop codons, out-of-frame junctions, or ambiguous translated residues were removed. V3J clonotypes were defined by identical inferred V gene, J gene, and CDR3 amino acid sequence. Percentage overlap between repertoires was calculated by dividing the number of shared unique clonotypes by the size of the smaller repertoire. Three approaches were used to assess repertoire richness: RTK rarefaction, the Chao1 estimator, and Recon v2.1 estimates of unobserved clonotypes. Generation probabilities for all TCRbeta clonotypes obtained by the gDNA method from a handful of donors were computed using OLGA. TCRdb stores this immuneACCESS table with in-frame sequences only. Part of the clones is absent; in the studies checked, under half of the shortfall reflects unresolved V genes, and no reason is known for the rest. That table supplies the V and J calls and clone size; D and trimming were determined from the DNA. Here the sample has more than 2 million clones; 95% occur a single time. The biggest ten clones account for roughly 0.13% of the sample.

The germline V gene yields MDHEN for CDR1 and SYDVKM for CDR2. The CDR3 runs 14 residues from the cysteine to the phenylalanine. Only the CDR3 part of the read is kept: 42 bases, read in frame from the first base. Germline trimming: 10 bases from V, 0 bases from J; junction bases outside gene matches: 3. This entry comes from a study of shared clonotypes between healthy human individuals (dated by TCRdb to 2018 to 2020). About the investigation overall: Three men and a couple of women, aged 18 to 49 years, made up the cohort. Different laboratories and diverse techniques were used to prepare libraries and sequence TCR repertoires, to increase sequencing depth and limit assay-specific biases. Blood TCR repertoires of five healthy adults were deeply sequenced to estimate repertoire size and the extent of clonotype sharing between individuals. For each donor, CD4 naive and CD4 memory were each run on three plates, CD8 naive on two plates, and CD8 memory on one plate. Per donor, leukapheresis produced somewhere between about 0.8 and 9.5 billion PBMCs.

The donors were healthy, HIV-negative adults who had no recently reported acute infections or vaccinations. Every donor was a Caucasian adult residing in Nashville, Tennessee, USA. Magnetic negative selection was used to enrich CD4+ T cells, after which naive cells were positively selected on CD45RA and the negative fraction became the memory subset. After blood collection by leukapheresis, PBMCs were isolated using Ficoll-Histopaque density gradient centrifugation and then cryopreserved in the vapor phase of liquid nitrogen. Purity and quantity of every magnetically sorted T cell population were checked by analytical flow cytometry. Genomic DNA was isolated from every sorted fraction and measured by UV absorbance on a Nanodrop 2000c. The investigation overall reported the following: Because the study included a small number of donors, the genetic and exposure-history diversity represented was limited. Clonotypes shared by all four sorted-subset donors showed higher generation probabilities than non-shared clonotypes. Based on pairwise subsampling, the degree of clonotype sharing among donors was expected to be affected by sequencing depth. When a few donors were compared, the shared fraction of clonotypes was roughly 4.8% for naive CD4, less than 4% for naive CD8, about 2.4% for memory CD4, and roughly 0.4% for memory CD8. Rarefaction of sorted-subset datasets indicated incomplete sequencing despite the large sequencing depth. Estimated clonotype richness was generally larger for naive than for memory subsets. Sampling was limited to blood, and TCR repertoires in tissue likely differ from TCR repertoires in blood.

This TCR was sampled from a man aged 18 to 30 in good health. Sequencing input: naive CD4+ T cells sorted from blood. According to the study, the label for this sample's cell subset or site signals: CD45RA+ positively selected. In this chain, TRBV28 is recombined with TRBJ2-2; 9 bases in the junction line up with TRBD1. In nucleotide form, the sequence is TGTGCCACCTGGGACAGGGCGAACACCGGGGAGCTGTTTTTT. The encoded protein is CATWDRANTGELFF.